This T cell receptor beta chain emerged from a study of T cell responses to AZD1222 COVID-19 vaccine. Notes on the study in general: AZD1222 recipients seropositive at baseline numbered only six or seven. Spike regions recognized by vaccine-associated CD4 TCRs spanned the protein, led by 160-218 and 743-854.

Sequencing used immunoSEQ multiplex PCR; TCRdb keeps in-frame clones, though not all of them. Of 130,000 to 150,000 clones in the sample, approximately 90% were seen once. Trimming removed 3 bases from V and 1 base from J, with 6 bases in between. Germline lookup yields CDR1 PRHDT and CDR2 FYEKMQ (reference sequence). The CDR3 runs to 13 residues. Concerning this clone: Its antigen is unidentified.

The sample consisted of peripheral blood, taken on day 0 of AZD1222 vaccination. This clonotype was sampled from an adult in good health. This chain joins TRBV13 and TRBJ1-1; possible D gene TRBD1, 6 bases. CDR3 sequence: CASSLTGNTEAFF. Here the CDR3 DNA reads TGTGCCAGCAGCTTGACAGGGAACACTGAAGCTTTCTTT.